The 27 T cell receptor beta chains in this list originate from one sample, sequenced in a study of metastatic and nonmetastatic thyroid tumors. TCRdb called clones again from the PCR reads with MiXCR. The profile shows around 45,000 clones, under 4% of them singletons. No treatment of any kind had been given to any patient before thyroid surgery. The sequenced material came from blood. The source of these receptors is a female donor with papillary thyroid cancer or a benign thyroid nodule (not recorded which). Some clones in this sample may be carry-over from other donors' samples.

This clone was counted at least ten times. With a much larger clone just one base away, this may be a read error. The sample holds other DNA sequences that translate to the same CDR3. The V and J genes are TRBV3-1 and TRBJ2-1; D not resolved. With 1 base removed from V and 12 bases from J, the gap between germline ends came to 13 bases. The CDR3 has 13 residues. Germline V gene sequence: CDR1 LGHDT, CDR2 YNNKEL (reference sequence). CDR3 sequence reads: CASSQATKSGQFF. The CDR3 region has the DNA TGTGCCAGCAGCCAAGCGACCAAGTCGGGGCAGTTCTTC.

A few counts support this clone. The gene calls are TRBV5-1 and TRBJ2-7; a possible D gene is TRBD2 (6 bases). V lost 0 bases, J lost 0 bases, and 13 bases lay in between. Germline V gene lookup returns CDR1 SGHRS and CDR2 YFSETQ. The CDR3 sequence is 16 residues long. This CDR3 reads CASSLGERANSYEQYF. CDR3 DNA sequence: TGCGCCAGCAGCTTGGGGGAGCGGGCGAACTCCTACGAGCAGTACTTC.

This clone was observed many times. The chain recombines TRBV20-1 with TRBJ2-7; 7 bases are a match to TRBD2. Per germline, CDR1 DFQATT and CDR2 SNEGSKA (reference sequence). This CDR3 has 14 residues. J was trimmed by 4 bases and V by 3 bases; bases with no gene match: 9. The CDR3 reads CSARPSGGRYEQYF. Here the CDR3 DNA reads TGCAGTGCTAGGCCCTCGGGAGGTCGATACGAGCAGTACTTC.

This clone was recorded many times. The V and J genes are TRBV14 and TRBJ2-1; D gene ambiguous. The V end lost 4 bases, the J end lost 6 bases, and 13 bases lay between the germline ends. The germline V gene has CDR1 SGHDN and CDR2 FVKESK. The CDR3 consists of 14 residues. The CDR3, as DNA: TGTGCCAGCAGCCCCCATGATCCGGGCAATGAGCAGTTCTTC. Protein: CASSPHDPGNEQFF.

V gene TRBV9 combines with J gene TRBJ2-3; D gene ambiguous. CDR3 size: 14 residues. V dropped 1 base and J dropped 6 bases, with 12 bases sitting between them. Germline lookup yields CDR1 SGDLS and CDR2 YYNGEE. In DNA, the CDR3 is TGTGCCAGCAGCGTATGCTCGGGTTGTGATACGCAGTATTTT. It yields the protein CASSVCSGCDTQYF.

This chain connects TRBV7-2 to TRBJ1-1, with a tentative D call TRBD1 (5 bases). Looked up from germline, CDR1 is SGHTA and CDR2 is FQGNSA. The CDR3 spans 15 residues. With 3 bases removed from V and 1 base from J, the gap between germline ends came to 12 bases. The CDR3 region is CASSFGGTGNTEAFF. In DNA form, the CDR3 reads TGTGCCAGCAGCTTCGGAGGGACGGGGAACACTGAAGCTTTCTTT.

This clone was found many times. The V call is TRBV5-8, the J call TRBJ2-1; D not certain. CDR1 and CDR2 (germline): SGHTS, YDEGEE. The CDR3 spans 15 residues. Between the trimmed V and J ends, which lost 1 base and 7 bases, there was a span of 15 bases. CDR3 coding DNA: TGTGCCAGCAGCTTGATTCGGATCCTTGGTAATGAGCAGTTCTTC. It codes for CASSLIRILGNEQFF.

There are a few counts of this clone. The V call is TRBV27, the J call TRBJ2-7; D possibly uses TRBD1 or TRBD2 (6 bases each). This CDR3 is 14 amino acids long. Trimming removed 4 bases at V and 3 bases at J, with 13 bases between. Germline values: CDR1 MNHEY, CDR2 SMNVEV (reference sequence). The CDR3 sequence: CASSYRTAGYEQYF. The CDR3 nucleotides are TGTGCCAGCAGTTACCGGACAGCGGGCTACGAGCAGTACTTC.

This clone appeared many times. The rearrangement uses TRBV2 and TRBJ2-5, with D perhaps TRBD1 (6 bases). CDR3 length: 15 residues. The V end lost 4 bases, the J end lost 2 bases, and 14 bases lay between the germline ends. Germline V gives CDR1 SNHLY, CDR2 FYNNEI. The CDR3 is CASSVSRGEQETQYF. The CDR3 DNA reads as TGTGCCAGCAGTGTAAGCAGGGGAGAACAAGAGACCCAGTACTTC.

This clone was detected ten times or more. The V gene is TRBV7-9, the J gene TRBJ2-1; weak D call: TRBD2 (5 bases). Germline V gene data show CDR1 as SEHNR and CDR2 as FQNEAQ (reference sequence). V lost 11 bases and J 0 bases, leaving 11 bases between the germline ends. This CDR3 region has 13 residues. The CDR3 DNA sequence: TGTGCCGGTCGGGGAATCTCCTACAATGAGCAGTTCTTC. This gives the protein CAGRGISYNEQFF.

The chain employs TRBV28 and TRBJ2-7; D is uncertain. The V and J ends lost 10 bases and 2 bases respectively, with 12 bases between them. Germline CDR1 is MDHEN and CDR2 is SYDVKM. The CDR3 consists of 12 residues. The CDR3: CATENVAYEQYF. The CDR3 bases are TGTGCCACCGAGAACGTCGCCTACGAGCAGTACTTC.

This clone showed up many times. V is TRBV18 and J is TRBJ1-1, with D possibly TRBD1 on 5 matching bases. Germline CDR1 KGHSH, CDR2 LQKENI. This CDR3 is 13 amino acids long. The V end lost 4 bases, the J end lost 7 bases, and 13 bases lay between the germline ends. The chain's CDR3 is CASSQGRMSEAFF. The CDR3, as DNA: TGTGCCAGCTCACAGGGGCGGATGAGTGAAGCTTTCTTT. Combining the CDR3 with reference TRBV18 and TRBJ1-1 gives the whole variable domain NAGVMQNPRHLVRRRGQEARLRCSPMKGHSHVYWYRQLPEEGLKFMVYLQKENIIDESGMPKERFSAEFPKEGPSILRIQQVVRGDSAAYFCASSQGRMSEAFFGQGTRLTVV.

This clone was counted ten times or more. The chain uses TRBV20-1 and TRBJ2-1; TRBD2 might be the D (6 bases). In germline, CDR1 is DFQATT, CDR2 SNEGSKA (reference sequence). Trimming left V 1 base short and J 0 bases short, with 10 bases between. The CDR3 covers 15 residues. The chain's CDR3 is CSARGRDSSYNEQFF. The CDR3 DNA reads as TGCAGTGCTAGAGGCCGGGACTCCTCCTACAATGAGCAGTTCTTC.

This clone has ten or more counts. The chain has TRBV29-1 and TRBJ2-1, with 9 bases lining up with TRBD2. With V trimmed by 7 bases and J by 3 bases, 19 bases remained unmatched. The CDR3 is 18 amino acids. Germline V gene data show CDR1 as SQVTM and CDR2 as ANQGSEA. CDR3 loop: CSAGVDHIAGDFYNEQFF. CDR3 in DNA: TGCAGCGCCGGCGTTGACCATATAGCGGGAGATTTCTACAATGAGCAGTTCTTC.

This clone came up many times. Here the CDR3 DNA reads TGTGCCACCAGTGATGAGACATACTCAGAGACCCAGTACTTC. It encodes CATSDETYSETQYF. The chain combines TRBV24-1 with TRBJ2-5; unclear D gene. The CDR3 is 14 residues long. Germline V gene lookup returns CDR1 KGHDR and CDR2 SFDVKD. V was cut by 3 bases and J by 4 bases, with 11 bases left in between.

This chain joins TRBV24-1 and TRBJ2-1, with D unclear. V was shortened by 3 bases and J by 6 bases, with 8 bases between the two germline ends. Germline loops: CDR1 KGHDR, CDR2 SFDVKD. CDR3 length: 13 amino acids. The CDR3 sequence: CATSDRVLNEQFF. For the CDR3, the DNA is TGTGCCACCAGTGATCGTGTTCTCAATGAGCAGTTCTTC.

The table lists this clone with many counts. In DNA, the CDR3 is TGTGCCATCCAGTTGGACTATGGCTACACCTTC. It specifies CAIQLDYGYTF. The chain is built from TRBV6-1 and TRBJ1-2, with no clear D. The CDR3 is 11 residues long. CDR1 and CDR2 (germline): MNHNS, SASEGT. Trimming removed 10 bases from V and 3 bases from J, with 9 bases in between.

The rearrangement uses TRBV12-3 or TRBV12-4 and TRBJ1-2; D may be TRBD1 (5 bases). The CDR3 is 12 residues long. The V end was cut by 6 bases, the J end by 9 bases, with 14 bases between. The CDR3 here is CASSVQMGRYTF. CDR3 in DNA: TGTGCCAGCAGCGTCCAGATGGGGCGCTACACCTTC.

V and J are TRBV27 and TRBJ1-5; D ambiguous. The CDR3 sequence is 22 residues long. Germline V gene sequence: CDR1 MNHEY, CDR2 SMNVEV (reference sequence). The ends were cut back, 0 bases at V and 0 bases at J, with 27 bases in the middle. CDR3 in amino acids: CASSLSTVHTHDALCSNQPQHF. DNA for the CDR3: TGTGCCAGCAGTTTATCCACAGTGCACACTCATGATGCACTGTGTAGCAATCAGCCCCAGCATTTT.

Ten or more counts support this clone. The CDR3 reads CASSLAAGLANSYNEQFF. The CDR3 coding sequence is TGCGCCAGCAGCTTGGCGGCGGGACTAGCCAACTCCTACAATGAGCAGTTCTTC. V usage is TRBV5-1 and J usage is TRBJ2-1, with TRBD2 identical over 9 bases. The CDR3 has 18 residues. The germline CDR1 and CDR2 sequences are SGHRS and YFSETQ. V gave up 0 bases and J gave up 0 bases; unmatched junction bases: 7.

The V and J genes are TRBV27 and TRBJ1-5, with a weak D call TRBD1 (5 bases). Trimming cost V 3 bases and J 9 bases, with 15 bases left between them. The CDR3 spans 14 residues. CDR1 and CDR2 (germline): MNHEY, SMNVEV (reference sequence). The CDR3, as DNA: TGTGCCAGCAGTTTGGGGCAGGGACTACGGCCCCAGCATTTT. Translation: CASSLGQGLRPQHF.

The sample holds a few counts of this clone. The gene calls are TRBV19 and TRBJ2-7; D gene uncertain. The V end was cut by 5 bases, the J end by 7 bases, with 15 bases between. Per the germline V gene, CDR1 is LNHDA and CDR2 is SQIVND (reference sequence). The CDR3 length is 13 residues. CDR3 loop: CASSAERCLEQYF. In DNA form, the CDR3 reads TGTGCCAGTAGTGCCGAGAGGTGCCTGGAGCAGTACTTC.

The table lists this clone with a few counts. This rearrangement joins TRBV6-2 or TRBV6-3 to TRBJ1-2; no clear D. The length of the CDR3 is 14 residues. V lost 4 bases and J lost 6, with 15 bases in between. Germline V lookup: CDR1 MNHEY, CDR2 SVGEGT. This CDR3 is CASSLKGYLHGYTF. The CDR3 DNA is TGTGCCAGCAGTTTGAAGGGCTACCTCCATGGCTACACCTTC.

The V gene is TRBV6-1, the J gene TRBJ2-7, with 9 nucleotides matching TRBD2. Trimming cost V 8 bases and J 2 bases; bases outside gene matches: 10. The germline V gene has CDR1 MNHNS and CDR2 SASEGT. This CDR3 spans 15 amino acids. CDR3 protein: CASGWAGGQAYEQYF. As DNA, the CDR3 is TGTGCCAGCGGGTGGGCGGGGGGGCAGGCCTACGAGCAGTACTTC.

This clone showed up just a few times. J is TRBJ2-1 and V is TRBV28; 7 positions match TRBD2. The CDR3 is 16 amino acids. The trim removed 5 bases at V and 7 bases at J, leaving 14 bases unmatched. Looked up from germline, CDR1 is MDHEN and CDR2 is SYDVKM. DNA for the CDR3: TGTGCCAGCAGTCCCTCGGCAGCGGGAAGTCTAAATGAGCAGTTCTTC. Its translation: CASSPSAAGSLNEQFF.

The table lists this clone with many counts. The chain is built from TRBV2 and TRBJ2-7; D gene unclear. Trimming stripped 4 bases from V and 6 bases from J, with 16 bases between. The CDR3 totals 14 residues. Per the germline V gene, CDR1 is SNHLY and CDR2 is FYNNEI. CDR3 region: CASSVVATPTEQYF. The CDR3 region has the DNA TGTGCCAGCAGTGTAGTGGCAACGCCCACCGAGCAGTACTTC.

There are many counts of this clone. The chain carries TRBV20-1 and TRBJ2-1; TRBD2 matches 10 bases. CDR3 length equals 14 residues. J gave up 6 bases and V 6 bases, and 8 bases lay outside the gene matches. Germline V gives CDR1 DFQATT, CDR2 SNEGSKA (reference sequence). The CDR3 nucleotides are TGCAGTGCAACAACAAGCGGGAGGGGCAATGAGCAGTTCTTC. The encoded protein is CSATTSGRGNEQFF.